One sample yielded the 24 T cell receptor beta chains listed below, sequenced in a study of blood T cell repertoires in COVID-19 (TCRdb year 2020). The library was made by the immunoSEQ multiplex PCR assay. TCRdb provides this immuneACCESS table in a form limited to in-frame rearrangements. Some clones are lacking; in checked studies, under half of them reflect an unresolved V gene, and why the rest are absent is not known. Within this sample are tens of thousands of clones, with 80% of them counted one time only. The top ten clones comprise less than 6% of the sample. Sequenced sample: peripheral blood. The receptors were sampled from a woman between 70 and 85 years old with acute or convalescent COVID-19.

This chain joins TRBV7-8 and TRBJ2-3, with no clear D. CDR3 length equals 13 residues. V was trimmed by 5 bases and J by 5 bases, leaving 11 bases between them. Germline lookup yields CDR1 SGHVS and CDR2 FQNEAQ. Here the CDR3 reads CASSPPRKDTQYF. CDR3 DNA sequence: TGTGCCAGCAGCCCCCCGAGGAAAGATACGCAGTATTTT.

This clone was found a few times. V gene TRBV11-2 combines with J gene TRBJ1-5; D ambiguous. V gave up 5 bases and J gave up 7 bases, with 12 bases separating them. In germline, CDR1 is SGHAT, CDR2 FQNNGV. The CDR3 loop spans 13 amino acids. CDR3 amino acids: CASSLSDNQPQHF. CDR3 nucleotides: TGTGCCAGCAGCCTCTCCGACAACCAGCCCCAGCATTTT. The entire variable domain, with the rest obtained from reference TRBV11-2 and TRBJ1-5, is as follows: EAGVAQSPRYKIIEKRQSVAFWCNPISGHATLYWYQQILGQGPKLLIQFQNNGVVDDSQLPKDRFSAERLKGVDSTLKIQPAKLEDSAVYLCASSLSDNQPQHFGDGTRLSIL.

In DNA, the CDR3 is TGTGCCAGCAGCAGGACCGGGAGACAGGAAAAACTGTTTTTT. Encoded protein: CASSRTGRQEKLFF. The genes are TRBV5-8 and TRBJ1-4; the D gene is possibly TRBD1 (5 bases). CDR3 size: 14 residues. Trimming took 4 bases from V and 8 from J, leaving 15 bases between them. From germline, CDR1 is SGHTS and CDR2 YDEGEE.

The chain is built from TRBV3-1 (or the pseudogene TRBV3-2) and TRBJ1-1; 7 bases map to TRBD1. Germline lookup yields CDR1 LGHDT and CDR2 YNNKEL (reference sequence). V trimming: 3 bases; J trimming: 3 bases; junction bases outside the gene matches: 4. This CDR3 region has 14 residues. In DNA form, the CDR3 reads TGTGCCAGCAGCCAGCAGGGGGGACACACTGAAGCTTTCTTT. It yields the protein CASSQQGGHTEAFF.

The V call is TRBV6-4, the J call TRBJ2-1, with 9 bases aligning to TRBD2. J gave up 2 bases and V 2 bases, and 4 bases lay outside the gene matches. This CDR3 spans 16 amino acids. Looked up from germline, CDR1 is MRHNA and CDR2 is SNTAGT. The CDR3 region has the DNA TGTGCCAGCAGTGACGGCGGGGGGGCGGCCTACAATGAGCAGTTCTTC. Protein: CASSDGGGAAYNEQFF.

The chain combines TRBV6-5 with TRBJ1-2, with no clear D. CDR1 is MNHEY, CDR2 SVGAGI, per germline. This CDR3 region has 16 residues. Trimming shortened V by 4 bases and J by 7 bases, and 22 bases separated the two germline ends. Here the CDR3 DNA reads TGTGCCAGCAGTTTTAGGACGGGAAAGGCGGGTGTTGGCTACACCTTC. Its protein is CASSFRTGKAGVGYTF.

This sequence joins TRBV2 and TRBJ1-4; D is ambiguous. V was shortened by 8 bases and J by 4 bases, with 11 bases between the two germline ends. This CDR3 contains 13 residues. Germline V CDR1 and CDR2: SNHLY, FYNNEI. CDR3 sequence: CASREGLNEKLFF. The DNA for the CDR3 is TGTGCCAGCCGGGAAGGGCTTAATGAAAAACTGTTTTTT.

This clone was seen once. The J gene is TRBJ2-2, the V gene TRBV9; 7 bases agree with TRBD1. The CDR3 has 16 amino acids. The V and J ends lost 4 bases and 2 bases, in that order; junction bases with no gene match: 8. Germline-derived CDR1 and CDR2 are SGDLS and YYNGEE. CDR3: CASSPRTGANTGELFF. CDR3 nucleotides: TGTGCCAGCAGCCCAAGGACAGGCGCTAACACCGGGGAGCTGTTTTTT.

The J gene is TRBJ1-5, the V gene TRBV7-2, with TRBD1 identical over 11 bases. The junction had 1 base not matched to a gene; V was cut back by 3 bases and J by 6 bases. Germline CDR1 is SGHTA and CDR2 is FQGNSA. The CDR3 totals 14 residues. This chain's CDR3 is CASSFGTGGQPQHF. CDR3 coding DNA: TGTGCCAGCAGCTTCGGGACAGGGGGTCAGCCCCAGCATTTT.

This clone was observed a few times. The rearrangement links TRBV7-3 to TRBJ2-3; 10 nucleotides line up with TRBD2. Trimming at V came to 5 bases and at J to 1 base, leaving 3 bases not matched to a gene. This CDR3 contains 15 residues. CDR1 and CDR2 from the germline V gene are SGHTA and FQGTGA. DNA for the CDR3: TGTGCCAGCAGCAGTGGGACTAGCGGCACAGATACGCAGTATTTT. It encodes CASSSGTSGTDTQYF. The full variable domain, its missing parts supplied by reference TRBV7-3 and TRBJ2-3, is GAGVSQTPSNKVTEKGKYVELRCDPISGHTALYWYRQSLGQGPEFLIYFQGTGAADDSGLPNDRFFAVRPEGSVSTLKIQRTERGDSAVYLCASSSGTSGTDTQYFGPGTRLTVL.

V gene TRBV7-9 combines with J gene TRBJ1-1; 10 positions match TRBD1. The CDR3 extends over 16 amino acids. After removal of 5 bases from V and 2 bases from J, the junction contained 8 bases not matched to a gene. Germline CDR1 and CDR2: SEHNR and FQNEAQ (reference sequence). In DNA, the CDR3 is TGTGCCAGCAGCCCGGCCGGGACAGGGGATAACACTGAAGCTTTCTTT. Its protein product is CASSPAGTGDNTEAFF.

V gene TRBV11-3 combines with J gene TRBJ1-2; perhaps TRBD1 as D (6 bases). This CDR3 has 17 residues. Deletions cut 0 bases from V and 0 bases from J, with 14 bases between. Looked up from germline, CDR1 is SGHNT and CDR2 is YENEEA. CDR3 bases: TGTGCCAGCAGCTTAGATCGCTTGGGGGCTTCTAACTATGGCTACACCTTC. This translates into CASSLDRLGASNYGYTF.

The CDR3 here is CASSPRGRNNEQFF. The CDR3, as DNA: TGTGCCAGCAGCCCCCGGGGGAGGAACAATGAGCAGTTCTTC. The chain is built from TRBV3-1 (or the pseudogene TRBV3-2) and TRBJ2-1, with D perhaps TRBD2 (6 bases). This CDR3 region has 14 residues. V shed 4 bases and J shed 5 bases, with 12 bases lying between them. The germline V gene encodes CDR1 LGHDT and CDR2 YNNKEL (reference sequence).

The chain carries TRBV29-1 and TRBJ2-7, with D possibly TRBD1 on 6 matching bases. Trimming cost V 5 bases and J 0 bases, with 11 bases left between them. The V gene's germline CDR1 is SQVTM and CDR2 ANQGSEA. This CDR3 has 13 amino acids. CDR3 loop: CSVQDRASYEQYF. In DNA form, the CDR3 reads TGCAGCGTTCAGGACAGAGCCTCCTACGAGCAGTACTTC.

The chain carries TRBV4-3 and TRBJ2-5; no firm D call. V was trimmed by 3 bases and J by 4 bases, leaving 9 bases between them. The CDR3 runs 13 residues. Germline V gives CDR1 LGHNA, CDR2 YSLEER. Written as DNA, the CDR3 is TGCGCCAGCAGCCAGATTCTAGGAGAGACCCAGTACTTC. Protein product: CASSQILGETQYF.

This clone was seen a handful of times. The chain has TRBV19 and TRBJ1-2; a possible D gene is TRBD1 (5 bases). Germline V CDR1 and CDR2: LNHDA, SQIVND (reference sequence). This CDR3 has 13 residues. The germline V and J ends were trimmed by 1 base and 7 bases, with 10 bases remaining between them. CDR3 in DNA: TGTGCCAGTAGTATAGCCAGGGTAGGTGGCTACACCTTC. Residues: CASSIARVGGYTF.

This clone was observed a handful of times. The genes are TRBV7-8 and TRBJ1-2; D is unclear. Germline assignment: CDR1 SGHVS and CDR2 FQNEAQ. This CDR3 has 15 amino acids. The V and J ends lost 0 bases and 4 bases respectively, with 12 bases between them. CDR3 nucleotide sequence: TGTGCCAGCAGCTTAGCTTCAGTAGGGAGCTATGGCTACACCTTC. Residues: CASSLASVGSYGYTF. The full variable domain, its missing parts supplied by reference TRBV7-8 and TRBJ1-2, is GAGVSQSPRYKVAKRGQDVALRCDPISGHVSLFWYQQALGQGPEFLTYFQNEAQLDKSGLPSDRFFAERPEGSVSTLKIQRTQQEDSAVYLCASSLASVGSYGYTFGSGTRLTVV.

This chain uses TRBV19 with TRBJ1-1; maybe TRBD1 (6 bases). Germline values: CDR1 LNHDA, CDR2 SQIVND (reference sequence). The V end was cut by 4 bases, the J end by 3 bases, with 18 bases between. The CDR3 length is 16 residues. This CDR3 is CASSSLRGSQDTEAFF. The CDR3 coding sequence is TGTGCCAGTAGTAGCCTTAGGGGGTCCCAAGACACTGAAGCTTTCTTT.

The genes are TRBV6-5 and TRBJ2-7; 7 nucleotides align to TRBD1. V lost 8 bases and J lost 3; bases outside the gene matches: 7. Germline V gene data show CDR1 as MNHEY and CDR2 as SVGAGI. The CDR3 sequence is 13 residues long. The CDR3 region is CASRKGQNYEQYF. In DNA, the CDR3 is TGTGCCAGCCGGAAGGGACAGAACTACGAGCAGTACTTC.

The chain joins TRBV19 to TRBJ1-5, with D possibly being TRBD1 (5 bases). Trimming took off 10 bases at V and 1 base at J, with 11 bases between the two ends. Germline CDR1 reads LNHDA; CDR2 reads SQIVND (reference sequence). This CDR3 has 13 amino acids. The CDR3 here is CATSGRSNQPQHF. The CDR3 bases are TGTGCCACCTCAGGGCGGAGCAATCAGCCCCAGCATTTT.

The rearrangement links TRBV10-3 to TRBJ1-2; D uncertain. The CDR3 covers 16 residues. With 3 bases removed from V and 6 bases from J, the gap between germline ends came to 20 bases. Germline V gene data show CDR1 as ENHRY and CDR2 as SYGVKD. CDR3 bases: TGTGCCATCAGTGATCACGGAGAGGGTTTCGGGGATGGCTACACCTTC. Translation: CAISDHGEGFGDGYTF.

The chain uses TRBV5-6 and TRBJ1-2; no reliable D call. With 4 bases removed from V and 0 bases from J, the gap between germline ends came to 13 bases. The CDR3 length is 15 residues. Per the germline V gene, CDR1 is SGHDT and CDR2 is YYEEEE. Written as DNA, the CDR3 is TGTGCCAGCAGCCCCCCGCTGAGTTCTAACTATGGCTACACCTTC. Translated, it gives CASSPPLSSNYGYTF.

The V gene is TRBV2, the J gene TRBJ1-4; D uncertain. The germline V gene has CDR1 SNHLY and CDR2 FYNNEI. This CDR3 spans 14 amino acids. V was pared by 3 bases and J by 0 bases, with 5 bases between. The CDR3: CASSDRPTNEKLFF. The DNA for the CDR3 is TGTGCCAGCAGTGACAGGCCAACTAATGAAAAACTGTTTTTT.

The chain has TRBV19 and TRBJ1-5; D unresolved. Per germline, CDR1 LNHDA and CDR2 SQIVND (reference sequence). This CDR3 spans 13 amino acids. The V gene lost 4 bases and the J gene lost 3 bases, with 7 bases spanning the gap. The CDR3 DNA reads as TGTGCCAGTAGTACCGGGGTCAATCAGCCCCAGCATTTT. This codes for CASSTGVNQPQHF.